The rows below give T cell receptor beta chains drawn from one sample of a study of human T cells and chemical hapten exposure. TCRdb ran MiXCR on the RACE reads and lists one entry per CDR3 protein. The sample holds 38,000 or so distinct CDR3 sequences, more than 8% seen once. The sample here was whole blood, taken in connection with sensitization to the hapten diphenylcyclopropenone (DPC). The receptors here all came from a man aged 45 to 65 with alopecia areata. Some clones in this sample may be carry-over from other donors' samples. Both conserved end residues are part of each CDR3. Fields, in order: clone size, D gene, J gene, CDR3 length, V gene, CDR3 protein, CDR3 DNA. The D gene is left open where the match is weak. Not all rows give a size; the values are once, few, many and, for expanded clones, a class.

>many|-|TRBJ1-5|13|TRBV4-3
CASSQDENQPQHF
TGCGCCAGCAGCCAAGATGAGAATCAGCCCCAGCATTTT
>few|TRBD2|TRBJ2-5|15|TRBV4-1
CASSLPLAGRETQYF
TGCGCCAGCAGCCTACCGCTAGCGGGCCGAGAGACCCAGTACTTC
>-|TRBD2|TRBJ2-7|17|TRBV7-8
CASSLLQLAGVSYEQYF
TGTGCCAGCAGCTTATTACAGCTAGCGGGAGTTTCATACGAGCAGTACTTC
>-|-|TRBJ2-1|11|TRBV30
CAWSRSDFKFF
TGTGCCTGGAGCCGATCGGACTTTAAGTTCTTC
>few|TRBD1|TRBJ2-7|13|TRBV29-1
CSVGGGGSNEQYF
TGCAGCGTTGGAGGGGGCGGCTCCAACGAGCAGTACTTC
>many|-|TRBJ1-2|13|TRBV6-4
CASRTEGAYGYTF
TGTGCCAGCAGAACGGAGGGAGCGTATGGCTACACCTTC
>few|-|TRBJ1-2|14|TRBV5-1
CASSLDSSFYGYTF
TGCGCCAGCAGCCTGGACAGCTCCTTCTATGGCTACACCTTC
>many|TRBD1|TRBJ1-1|14|TRBV7-2
CASSLGTGAKRAIF
TGTGCCAGCAGCTTAGGAACAGGGGCCAAGAGGGCAATCTTT
>few|-|TRBJ2-1|12|TRBV6-6
CASKRGGDEQFF
TGTGCCAGCAAACGAGGCGGGGATGAGCAGTTCTTC
>-|-|TRBJ2-5|12|TRBV29-1
CSERLGQETQYF
TGCAGCGAACGACTAGGTCAAGAGACCCAGTACTTC
>few|-|TRBJ2-2|14|TRBV30
CAWSKTGDTGELFF
TGTGCCTGGAGTAAGACTGGGGACACCGGGGAGCTGTTTTTT
>many|TRBD2|TRBJ2-1|17|TRBV15
CATSRDSKSGRNNEQFF
TGTGCCACCAGCAGAGATTCTAAAAGCGGGAGGAACAATGAGCAGTTCTTC
>-|TRBD1|TRBJ1-1|13|TRBV10-3
CAIGRDRGTEAFF
TGTGCCATCGGACGGGACAGGGGAACTGAAGCTTTCTTT
>few|TRBD2|TRBJ2-3|16|TRBV5-4
CASSLAGGGRTDTQYF
TGTGCCAGCAGCTTGGCGGGCGGGGGACGCACAGATACGCAGTATTTT
>few|TRBD1|TRBJ2-3|14|TRBV30
CARSRDRHTDTQYF
TGTGCCAGATCCCGGGACAGGCACACAGATACGCAGTATTTT
>-|-|TRBJ2-1|14|TRBV4-3
CASSSVERYNEQFF
TGCGCCAGCAGTTCAGTAGAGCGCTACAATGAGCAGTTCTTC
>-|TRBD2|TRBJ2-7|18|TRBV3-1
CASSQGFFDSGGSYEQYF
TGTGCCAGCAGCCAAGGTTTCTTTGATAGCGGGGGAAGCTACGAGCAGTACTTC